This T cell receptor (beta chain) was recovered during a study of cytomegalovirus exposure and HLA in healthy donors. Study results and caveats: In vitro confirmation showed three CMV-associated chains to be CMV antigen specific.

In germline, CDR1 is SGHRS, CDR2 YFSETQ. Trimming shortened V by 0 bases and J by 7 bases, and 10 bases separated the two germline ends. This CDR3 is built from 14 residues. Donors had nominal health at sampling but likely had unrecorded immune exposures. On this clone: Its antigen is unidentified.

PCR used 60 Vbeta primers and 13 Jbeta primers. Authors' processing steps: A follow-up analysis tallied 60 million to 85 million unique TCR beta chains, roughly 10 million shared. Profiling relied on immunoSEQ multiplex PCR, and the TCRdb table lists in-frame clones only, not all of them. That table gives V, J and clone size, and the DNA gave D and trimming. The table records about 150,000 clones, about 80% of them present only once. Sequences were obtained from PBMCs. The sequence was collected from a man aged 35 to 55 in good health and CMV-seropositive. The genes are TRBV5-1 and TRBJ1-4, with D unclear. The chain's CDR3 is CASSLGGPSEKLFF. In DNA form, the CDR3 reads TGCGCCAGCAGCTTGGGAGGGCCCAGTGAAAAACTGTTTTTT.